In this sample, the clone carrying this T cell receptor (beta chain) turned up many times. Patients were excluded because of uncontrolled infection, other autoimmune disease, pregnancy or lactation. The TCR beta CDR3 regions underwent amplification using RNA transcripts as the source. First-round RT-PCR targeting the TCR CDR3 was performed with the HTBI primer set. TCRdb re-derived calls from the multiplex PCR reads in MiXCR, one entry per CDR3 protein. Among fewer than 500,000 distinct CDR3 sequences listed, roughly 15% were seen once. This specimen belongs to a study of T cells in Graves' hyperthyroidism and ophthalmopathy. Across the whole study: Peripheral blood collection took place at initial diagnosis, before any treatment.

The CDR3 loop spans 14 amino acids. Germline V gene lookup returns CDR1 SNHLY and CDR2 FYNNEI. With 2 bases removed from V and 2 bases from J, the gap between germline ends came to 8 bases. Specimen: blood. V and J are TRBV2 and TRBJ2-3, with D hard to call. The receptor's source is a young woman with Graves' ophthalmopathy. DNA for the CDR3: TGTGCCAGCAGTGAATATGCGGTCACAGATACGCAGTATTTT. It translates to CASSEYAVTDTQYF.